This note documents a single T cell receptor (beta chain) sequence. The antigen remains undetermined. This entry belongs to a study of response to subunit inactivated influenza vaccine. In TCRdb, the RT-PCR reads were re-called with MiXCR into one record per CDR3 protein. The sample has a few hundred thousand distinct CDR3 sequences, 11% to 15% seen once. General study findings and limits: Only a handful of new T cells, the authors suggested, are recruited with each seasonal influenza vaccination.

The clonotype originates from a man aged 45-65 years who received an inactivated influenza vaccine. The sequenced sample was PBMCs from blood, obtained 11 to 12 days after vaccination.

CDR3 protein: CASSYNWETQYF. CDR3 nucleotide sequence: TGTGCCAGCAGTTATAACTGGGAGACCCAGTACTTC. The rearrangement joins TRBV6-5 to TRBJ2-5; no definite D call. Germline lookup yields CDR1 MNHEY and CDR2 SVGAGI. The CDR3 sequence is 12 residues long. Trimming cost V 3 bases and J 5 bases, with 7 bases left between them.